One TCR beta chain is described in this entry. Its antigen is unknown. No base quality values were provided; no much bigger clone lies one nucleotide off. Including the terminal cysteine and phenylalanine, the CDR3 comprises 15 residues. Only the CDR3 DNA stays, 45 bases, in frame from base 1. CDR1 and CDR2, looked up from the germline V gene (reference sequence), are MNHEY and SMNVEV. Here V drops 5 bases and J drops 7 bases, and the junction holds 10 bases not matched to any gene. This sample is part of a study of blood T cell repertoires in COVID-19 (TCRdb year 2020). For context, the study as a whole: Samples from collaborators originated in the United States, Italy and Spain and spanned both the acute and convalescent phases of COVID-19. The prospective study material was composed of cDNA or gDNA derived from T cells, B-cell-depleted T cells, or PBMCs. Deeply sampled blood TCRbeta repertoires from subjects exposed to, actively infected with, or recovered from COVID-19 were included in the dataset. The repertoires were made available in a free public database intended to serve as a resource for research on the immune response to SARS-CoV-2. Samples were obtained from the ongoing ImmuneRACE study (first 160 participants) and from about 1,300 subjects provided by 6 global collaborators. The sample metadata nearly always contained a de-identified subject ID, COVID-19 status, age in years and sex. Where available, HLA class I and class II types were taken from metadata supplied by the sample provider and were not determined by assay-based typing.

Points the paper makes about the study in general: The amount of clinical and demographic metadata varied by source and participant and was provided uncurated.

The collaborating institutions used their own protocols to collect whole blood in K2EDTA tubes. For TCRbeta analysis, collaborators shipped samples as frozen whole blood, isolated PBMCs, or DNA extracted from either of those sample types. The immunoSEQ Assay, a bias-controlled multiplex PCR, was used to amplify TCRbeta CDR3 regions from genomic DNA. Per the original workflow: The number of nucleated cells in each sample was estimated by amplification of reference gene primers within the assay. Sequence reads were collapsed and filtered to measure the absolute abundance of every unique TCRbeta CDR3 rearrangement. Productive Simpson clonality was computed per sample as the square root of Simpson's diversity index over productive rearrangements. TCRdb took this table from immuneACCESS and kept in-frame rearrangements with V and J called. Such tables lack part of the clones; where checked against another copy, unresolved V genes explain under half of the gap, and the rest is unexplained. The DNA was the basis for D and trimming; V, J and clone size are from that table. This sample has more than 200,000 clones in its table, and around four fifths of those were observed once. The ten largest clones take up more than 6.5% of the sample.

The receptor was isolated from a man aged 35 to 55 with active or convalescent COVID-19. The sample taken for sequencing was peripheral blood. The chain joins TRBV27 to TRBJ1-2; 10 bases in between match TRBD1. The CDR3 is CASSPLSTGGSGYTF. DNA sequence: TGTGCCAGCAGTCCGCTATCGACAGGGGGCAGTGGCTACACCTTC.